This T cell receptor beta chain came from a study of shared clonotypes between healthy human individuals. Study-level information: Researchers drew samples from a couple of women and a few men aged 18 to 49.

The donor cohort consisted entirely of Caucasian adults residing in Nashville, Tennessee. The germline V gene has CDR1 SNHLY and CDR2 FYNNEI. The CDR3 is made up of 12 amino acids. V was cut by 7 bases and J by 8 bases, with 14 bases left in between. Only in-frame clones appear in the TCRdb table, and some are missing; sequencing was by immunoSEQ multiplex PCR. The data contain under 2.5 million clones, around 93% of them singletons. The chain links TRBV2 to TRBJ2-5; D uncertain. Sequenced input: naive CD4+ T cells from PBMCs. Stated subset: CD45RA+ positively selected. The clonotype was recovered from a man younger than 30 in good health. Some clones in this sample may be carry-over from other donors' samples. The CDR3 nucleotides are TGTGCCAGCAAGGAAGCCGGGCCCACCCAGTACTTC. It yields the protein CASKEAGPTQYF.